The source of this T cell receptor beta chain is a study of T cell repertoires in cytomegalovirus infection. Looking at the study overall: Selected CMV epitopes included recently identified HLA-C-restricted ones as well as well-studied HLA-B-restricted ones. Indicated by public TCR beta signatures were CMV infection and matching HLA type.

TCRdb re-called the reads with MiXCR, one entry per CDR3 protein. This table holds about 830,000 distinct CDR3 sequences, around a third found once. Trimming took off 5 bases at V and 7 bases at J, with 9 bases between the two ends. Germline lookup yields CDR1 SGHVT and CDR2 SQSDAQ. The CDR3 loop spans 12 amino acids. Notes on this clonotype: Its antigen remains unidentified.

The sequencing used cultured CD8+ T cells from PBMCs, collected from culture after CMV antigen stimulation. The rearrangement uses TRBV7-4 and TRBJ2-4; D is possibly TRBD1 (5 bases). The sequence was collected from a human donor in good health (CMV status not recorded). Some clones in this sample may be carry-over from other donors' samples. This CDR3 is CASSIDSNIQYF. In DNA, the CDR3 is TGTGCCAGCAGCATAGACAGCAACATTCAGTACTTC.